The next 9 T cell receptor beta chains were all read from a single sample in a study of naive and memory T cell subsets. An equimolar mix of two oligonucleotides served as the beta constant-region primer for TRBC1 and TRBC2. The ligated cDNA underwent four PCR rounds using SP2 and nested alpha and beta constant-region primers. TCRdb analysed the UMI-ligation and nested PCR reads with MiXCR anew, one entry per CDR3 protein. The table records 95,000 to 150,000 distinct CDR3 sequences, 35% to 40% of them present only once. The sequenced material came from central memory CD4+ T cells from blood. Receptor source: a human donor in good health.

This clonotype has a handful of counts. The chain carries TRBV24-1 and TRBJ2-1, with 11 nucleotides matching TRBD1. Germline trimming cut 4 bases from V and 8 bases from J; bases unmatched to any gene: 6. There are 15 residues in the CDR3. The germline CDR1 and CDR2 sequences are KGHDR and SFDVKD. DNA for the CDR3: TGTGCCACCAGTGAGCGGGACAGGGGGACGTATGAGCAGTTCTTC. This translates into CATSERDRGTYEQFF.

The rearrangement joins TRBV20-1 to TRBJ2-1; the match to TRBD2 covers 11 bases. CDR1 and CDR2 (germline): DFQATT, SNEGSKA (reference sequence). The V and J ends lost 1 base and 6 bases, in that order; junction bases with no gene match: 5. The CDR3 extends over 15 amino acids. The CDR3 nucleotides read TGCAGTGCTAGAGCATTCGGGACTAGCGGCAATGAGCAGTTCTTC. Protein sequence: CSARAFGTSGNEQFF.

This clonotype was counted only a few times. J is TRBJ1-5 and V is TRBV7-2; D is possibly TRBD1 (5 bases). V lost 3 bases and J 4 bases, leaving 10 bases between the germline ends. The CDR3 spans 14 residues. CDR1 is SGHTA, CDR2 FQGNSA, per germline. This CDR3 is CASSFRGPNQPQHF. CDR3 nucleotide sequence: TGTGCCAGCAGCTTTCGGGGCCCTAATCAGCCCCAGCATTTT. Looking up the rest from reference TRBV7-2 and TRBJ1-5 gives the full variable domain: GAGVSQSPSNKVTEKGKDVELRCDPISGHTALYWYRQSLGQGLEFLIYFQGNSAPDKSGLPSDRFSAERTGGSVSTLTIQRTQQEDSAVYLCASSFRGPNQPQHFGDGTRLSIL.

This clonotype turned up a few times. V gene TRBV6-5 combines with J gene TRBJ2-3; TRBD2 aligns across 10 bases. The germline gives CDR1 MNHEY, CDR2 SVGAGI. The CDR3 runs 16 residues. Trimming cost V 0 bases and J 6 bases; bases outside gene matches: 6. The CDR3 DNA sequence: TGTGCCAGCAGTTACTCGACGCTAGCGGGAGTCGATACGCAGTATTTT. This translates into CASSYSTLAGVDTQYF.

The sample holds a few counts of this clonotype. This chain joins TRBV27 and TRBJ2-7; TRBD1 matches at 9 bases. V lost 2 bases, J lost 3 bases, and 8 bases stayed unmatched. The CDR3 length is 16 residues. Germline CDR1 is MNHEY and CDR2 is SMNVEV (reference sequence). The CDR3, as DNA: TGTGCCAGCAGTTTAAGATCGGGACAGGGTGTCTACGAGCAGTACTTC. Protein sequence: CASSLRSGQGVYEQYF.

Note on this clonotype: A much larger clone lies one base from this, so it may be a read error. The chain is built from TRBV20-1 and TRBJ1-1; no clear D gene. The CDR3 runs 12 residues. CDR1 is DFQATT and CDR2 is SNEGSKA in the germline V gene (reference sequence). Trimming pared 2 bases from V and 12 bases from J, leaving 16 bases between. CDR3 coding DNA: TGCAGTGCTAGACCGAACGGCCCTTTGCCTTTCTTT. The encoded protein is CSARPNGPLPFF.

This clonotype appeared many times. V is TRBV7-2 and J is TRBJ2-2, with D possibly being TRBD2 (5 bases). The CDR3 totals 16 residues. Germline V gene data show CDR1 as SGHTA and CDR2 as FQGNSA. The V end lost 1 base, the J end lost 2 bases, and 11 bases lay between the germline ends. The CDR3 DNA follows: TGTGCCAGCAGCTTAGTCAGGCTAGCCAACACCGGGGAGCTGTTTTTT. This sequence encodes CASSLVRLANTGELFF.

This clonotype appeared a few times. The chain employs TRBV3-1 and TRBJ2-7; D assignment may be TRBD1 or TRBD2 (5 bases each). The V and J ends lost 1 base and 3 bases respectively, with 10 bases between them. The CDR3 runs to 14 residues. Germline CDR1 is LGHDT and CDR2 is YNNKEL (reference sequence). CDR3 protein: CASSQGGEGYEQYF. The DNA of the CDR3 is TGTGCCAGCAGCCAAGGAGGGGAAGGCTACGAGCAGTACTTC.

The V gene is TRBV7-3, the J gene TRBJ2-3; 9 positions agree with TRBD1. Per germline, CDR1 SGHTA and CDR2 FQGTGA. The CDR3 has 17 residues. J gave up 0 bases and V 4 bases, and 8 bases lay outside the gene matches. The CDR3 nucleotides read TGTGCCAGCAGCTCGACCCCCGACAGGGGGAGCACAGATACGCAGTATTTT. Translation: CASSSTPDRGSTDTQYF.